The 31 T cell receptor beta chains listed next were all sequenced from one sample in a study of shared clonotypes between healthy human individuals. Clones were sequenced by immunoSEQ multiplex PCR, and TCRdb holds only the in-frame ones, with some missing. The repertoire has hundreds of thousands of clones, 55% to 85% of them found once; the top ten carry about 1.8%. The sequenced sample was memory CD4+ T cells sorted from blood. Subset here: CD45RA-negative fraction. The source of these receptors is a woman younger than 45 in good health.

The sample holds a few counts of this clone. The chain employs TRBV6-5 and TRBJ2-4; D possibly corresponds to TRBD2 (7 bases). This CDR3 spans 15 amino acids. In germline, CDR1 is MNHEY, CDR2 SVGAGI. V was clipped by 7 bases and J by 14 bases, with 27 bases between them. The CDR3, as DNA: TGTGCCAGCACCACAGGGAGGGGGGCAGGGCGAGTTAAGTACTTC. This translates into CASTTGRGAGRVKYF.

The V and J genes are TRBV7-9 and TRBJ2-7; D not certain. This CDR3 has 13 amino acids. V lost 4 bases and J lost 2, with 9 bases in between. The germline V gene has CDR1 SEHNR and CDR2 FQNEAQ (reference sequence). Written as DNA, the CDR3 is TGTGCCAGCAGCTCTCCTTATCCCTACGAGCAGTACTTC. Translating it yields CASSSPYPYEQYF.

This chain joins TRBV28 and TRBJ2-1; 15 nucleotides match TRBD2. Germline loops: CDR1 MDHEN, CDR2 SYDVKM. V was clipped by 4 bases and J by 5 bases; unmatched bases: 9. This CDR3 is 18 amino acids long. CDR3 nucleotide sequence: TGTGCCAGCAGTTCCATGGGGACTAGCGGGAGGCAGGACAATGAGCAGTTCTTC. It yields the protein CASSSMGTSGRQDNEQFF.

The chain couples TRBV9 to TRBJ2-3; D might be TRBD2 (5 bases). The V gene lost 4 bases and the J gene lost 2 bases, with 17 bases spanning the gap. CDR3 size: 16 residues. Germline V lookup: CDR1 SGDLS, CDR2 YYNGEE. CDR3 DNA sequence: TGTGCCAGCAGCCTCCCCACGGGGTCGAACACAGATACGCAGTATTTT. Translating it yields CASSLPTGSNTDTQYF.

The genes are TRBV5-5 and TRBJ2-1; 7 bases align to TRBD2. The V and J ends lost 0 bases and 3 bases, in that order; junction bases with no gene match: 9. Germline V gives CDR1 SGHKS, CDR2 YYEKEE (reference sequence). The CDR3 has 17 amino acids. CDR3 bases: TGTGCCAGCAGCTTGGGAGCGGGGCGGAAAAACTACAATGAGCAGTTCTTC. It encodes CASSLGAGRKNYNEQFF.

In this sample, this clone turned up once. The rearrangement links TRBV7-8 to TRBJ2-2; 7 nucleotides agree with TRBD2. The CDR3 has 17 amino acids. V lost 6 bases, J lost 0 bases, and 10 bases stayed unmatched. Germline loops: CDR1 SGHVS, CDR2 FQNEAQ. The chain's CDR3 is CASSSRAGLANTGELFF. In nucleotides, the CDR3 is TGTGCCAGCAGTTCAAGAGCCGGACTAGCGAACACCGGGGAGCTGTTTTTT.

This clone has a handful of counts. The chain couples TRBV19 to TRBJ1-2, with TRBD1 identical over 7 bases. V shed 3 bases and J 5 bases; nucleotides not matched to a gene: 12. This CDR3 has 16 residues. Germline V CDR1 and CDR2: LNHDA, SQIVND (reference sequence). CDR3 protein: CASSIPSGTVRYGYTF. Here the CDR3 DNA reads TGTGCCAGTAGTATTCCTTCCGGGACAGTAAGATATGGCTACACCTTC.

This clone has more than one count but fewer than ten. This chain uses TRBV21-1 with TRBJ2-7. TRBV21-1 is listed as a pseudogene. This CDR3 contains 13 residues. The CDR3, as DNA: TGTGCCAGCAGCAAAGTTGACCCGTACGAGCAGTACTTC. It encodes CASSKVDPYEQYF.

With regard to this clone: This same CDR3 is encoded by further DNA sequences in the sample. The chain recombines TRBV5-1 with TRBJ2-5; weak D call: TRBD1 (6 bases). Germline V gives CDR1 SGHRS, CDR2 YFSETQ. Deletions cut 4 bases from V and 4 bases from J, with 17 bases between. This CDR3 has 15 residues. CDR3 protein: CASSPGTTGGETQYF. CDR3 bases: TGCGCCAGCAGCCCAGGGACAACGGGTGGAGAGACCCAGTACTTC. The full variable domain, with the rest looked up from reference TRBV5-1 and TRBJ2-5, is KAGVTQTPRYLIKTRGQQVTLSCSPISGHRSVSWYQQTPGQGLQFLFEYFSETQRNKGNFPGRFSGRQFSNSRSEMNVSTLELGDSALYLCASSPGTTGGETQYFGPGTRLLVL.

About this clone itself: Since no conserved phenylalanine or tryptophan closes the CDR3, a read error is the likely cause. No DNA is shown, since the ends of the CDR3 on it are uncertain; the CDR3 is the one TCRdb lists. J is TRBJ1-2 and V is TRBV6-1. The CDR3 length equals 12 residues, ends included. Germline V gene sequence: CDR1 MNHNS, CDR2 SASEGT. The CDR3 protein is CASSNQGPAIGT.

This CDR3 is CASSYSSTYNEQFF. The CDR3 DNA reads TGTGCCAGCAGCTATAGCTCTACCTACAATGAGCAGTTCTTC. J is TRBJ2-1 and V is TRBV7-3; D unresolved. The CDR3 is 14 amino acids. The V and J ends lost 4 bases and 2 bases respectively, with 9 bases between them. CDR1 and CDR2 from the germline V gene are SGHTA and FQGTGA.

This chain uses TRBV4-1 with TRBJ2-7; a possible D gene is TRBD2 (6 bases). The CDR3 is made up of 17 amino acids. CDR1 and CDR2 (germline): MGHRA, YSYEKL. V was shortened by 1 base and J by 2 bases, with 18 bases between the two germline ends. The CDR3 sequence: CASSQVSLGLEPYEQYF. CDR3 coding DNA: TGCGCCAGCAGCCAAGTGAGCTTGGGACTCGAACCCTACGAGCAGTACTTC.

This clone has just a few counts. The chain uses TRBV5-8 and TRBJ2-5, with D unresolved. The CDR3 loop spans 14 amino acids. With 3 bases removed from V and 1 base from J, the gap between germline ends came to 10 bases. CDR1 is SGHTS, CDR2 YDEGEE, per germline. DNA for the CDR3: TGTGCCAGCAGCTCCAGTGGGGTCCAAGAGACCCAGTACTTC. Its protein is CASSSSGVQETQYF.

The CDR3 sequence: CASSFLGRSYEQYF. For the CDR3, the DNA is TGTGCCAGCAGTTTCTTGGGGCGGAGCTACGAGCAGTACTTC. The chain couples TRBV28 to TRBJ2-7; a possible D gene is TRBD1 (5 bases). The CDR3 totals 14 residues. V lost 3 bases and J lost 3, with 12 bases in between. From germline, CDR1 is MDHEN and CDR2 SYDVKM.

The genes are TRBV6-1 and TRBJ1-5; D gene uncertain. The CDR3 loop spans 13 amino acids. The germline V and J ends were trimmed by 3 bases and 7 bases, with 10 bases remaining between them. Germline CDR1 is MNHNS and CDR2 is SASEGT. CDR3 nucleotides: TGTGCCAGCAGTGAGTCGGGCGGGCAGCCCCAGCATTTT. It yields the protein CASSESGGQPQHF.

The chain recombines TRBV30 with TRBJ1-2, with D possibly being TRBD1 (5 bases). This CDR3 contains 14 residues. V lost 4 bases, J lost 7 bases, and 19 bases lay in between. Germline-derived CDR1 and CDR2 are GTSNPN and SVGIG (reference sequence). The CDR3 sequence is CAWNADLRGRGYTF. The CDR3 bases are TGTGCCTGGAACGCCGACCTCCGGGGACGTGGCTACACCTTC.

The V call is TRBV5-1, the J call TRBJ1-4; TRBD1 aligns across 10 bases. CDR1 is SGHRS and CDR2 is YFSETQ in the germline V gene. V dropped 4 bases and J dropped 8; count of bases not matched to a gene: 8. This CDR3 comprises 15 residues. CDR3 bases: TGCGCCAGCAGCATAACCGGGACAGGGGTCGAAAAACTGTTTTTT. Its translation is CASSITGTGVEKLFF. Complete variable domain (other parts from reference TRBV5-1 and TRBJ1-4): KAGVTQTPRYLIKTRGQQVTLSCSPISGHRSVSWYQQTPGQGLQFLFEYFSETQRNKGNFPGRFSGRQFSNSRSEMNVSTLELGDSALYLCASSITGTGVEKLFFGSGTQLSVL.

This clone was seen just once. The chain uses TRBV21-1 and TRBJ1-2; TRBD1, the table's D call, was not compared with the DNA. TRBV21-1 is classified as a pseudogene. CDR3 size: 15 residues. The CDR3 sequence is CASSKQGEVGYGYTF. The CDR3, as DNA: TGTGCCAGCAGCAAACAGGGGGAGGTCGGCTATGGCTACACCTTC.

The CDR3 sequence: CATSGQGSAGELFF. As DNA, the CDR3 is TGTGCCACCTCGGGACAGGGGTCGGCCGGGGAGCTGTTTTTT. The chain joins TRBV6-1 to TRBJ2-2; 10 positions agree with TRBD1. CDR3 length: 14 residues. Trimming removed 10 bases from V and 6 bases from J; junction bases left unmatched: 8. The V gene's germline CDR1 is MNHNS and CDR2 SASEGT.

This chain uses TRBV30 with TRBJ1-4; D is possibly TRBD1 (6 bases). The CDR3 covers 16 residues. The V end was cut by 4 bases, the J end by 4 bases, with 19 bases between. Germline-derived CDR1 and CDR2 are GTSNPN and SVGIG (reference sequence). The CDR3 DNA is TGTGCCTGGAATTTGGCGCGGGGCAGGGGTAATGAAAAACTGTTTTTT. Residues: CAWNLARGRGNEKLFF.

There are a few counts of this clone. V usage is TRBV5-4 and J usage is TRBJ2-3, with D hard to call. This CDR3 is 14 amino acids long. Between the trimmed V and J ends, which lost 6 bases and 1 base, there was a span of 12 bases. The V gene's germline CDR1 is SGHNT and CDR2 YYREEE (reference sequence). Here the CDR3 reads CASKQASGTDTQYF. CDR3 sequence (DNA): TGTGCCAGCAAACAAGCAAGCGGCACAGATACGCAGTATTTT.

DNA for the CDR3: TGTGCCACCAGCTCGTCCCGGATAGATACGCAGTATTTT. It codes for CATSSSRIDTQYF. The chain uses TRBV15 and TRBJ2-3; no clear D gene. V was trimmed by 5 bases and J by 5 bases, leaving 11 bases between them. Germline CDR1 LNHNV, CDR2 YYDKDF (reference sequence). The CDR3 extends over 13 amino acids.

In this sample, this clone turned up a few times. This chain joins TRBV27 and TRBJ1-2; 7 nucleotides align to TRBD1. After removal of 5 bases from V and 7 bases from J, the junction contained 16 bases not matched to a gene. Germline assignment: CDR1 MNHEY and CDR2 SMNVEV (reference sequence). This CDR3 has 16 residues. The DNA for the CDR3 is TGTGCCAGCAGTCCGATGGCCGGACAGGTGGGCGCTGGCTACACCTTC. The encoded protein is CASSPMAGQVGAGYTF.

CDR3 bases: TGTGCCAGCAGCGCACAGGGATACGGCTACACCTTC. Translated: CASSAQGYGYTF. The chain employs TRBV6-1 and TRBJ1-2, with D perhaps TRBD1 (6 bases). V lost 6 bases and J 8 bases, leaving 13 bases between the germline ends. The CDR3 runs 12 residues. CDR1 is MNHNS and CDR2 is SASEGT in the germline V gene.

V and J are TRBV27 and TRBJ1-1; D might be TRBD1 (6 bases). V was shortened by 2 bases and J by 1 base, with 8 bases between the two germline ends. CDR3 length: 14 amino acids. Germline values: CDR1 MNHEY, CDR2 SMNVEV (reference sequence). The DNA for the CDR3 is TGTGCCAGCAGTTTACTGGACAGGAACACTGAAGCTTTCTTT. Protein: CASSLLDRNTEAFF.

J is TRBJ1-2 and V is TRBV6-6, with D perhaps TRBD1 (6 bases). This CDR3 comprises 13 residues. The germline V gene has CDR1 MNHNY and CDR2 SVGAGI (reference sequence). The V end lost 10 bases, the J end lost 4 bases, and 16 bases lay between the germline ends. The CDR3 is CATNRGDAYGYTF. CDR3 coding DNA: TGTGCCACCAATAGGGGGGATGCCTATGGCTACACCTTC.

The chain couples TRBV28 to TRBJ2-3; a weak D match, TRBD1 (5 bases). CDR1 is MDHEN, CDR2 SYDVKM, per germline. Trimming pared 2 bases from V and 3 bases from J, leaving 9 bases between. The CDR3 covers 14 residues. This chain's CDR3 is CASSLRGWTDTQYF. CDR3 DNA: TGTGCCAGCAGTTTAAGGGGATGGACAGATACGCAGTATTTT.

The V gene is TRBV19, the J gene TRBJ1-5; possibly TRBD1 for D (5 bases). This CDR3 contains 15 residues. The germline V gene encodes CDR1 LNHDA and CDR2 SQIVND (reference sequence). V lost 6 bases and J 5 bases, leaving 17 bases between the germline ends. The CDR3 reads CASRVSPLGDQPQHF. The DNA of the CDR3 is TGTGCCAGTAGAGTGTCGCCGTTGGGGGATCAGCCCCAGCATTTT.

The chain uses TRBV5-4 and TRBJ2-1; 10 bases are a match to TRBD2. Germline V gene sequence: CDR1 SGHNT, CDR2 YYREEE (reference sequence). The CDR3 has 14 residues. The V gene end was trimmed by 4 bases and the J gene end by 7 bases; junction bases not matched to a gene: 5. In DNA form, the CDR3 reads TGTGCCAGCAGCATGATTAGCGGGAGGAATGAGCAGTTCTTC. Residues: CASSMISGRNEQFF.

The rearrangement joins TRBV2 to TRBJ2-6; D unresolved. In germline, CDR1 is SNHLY, CDR2 FYNNEI. The ends were cut back, 7 bases at V and 4 bases at J, with 14 bases in the middle. The CDR3 is made up of 15 amino acids. The CDR3 spells CASTTLISGANVLTF. The CDR3, as DNA: TGTGCCAGCACGACATTAATTTCAGGGGCCAACGTCCTGACTTTC.

This chain links TRBV28 with TRBJ2-7; TRBD2 might be the D (6 bases). The CDR3 sequence is 18 residues long. The germline V and J ends were trimmed by 4 bases and 2 bases, with 24 bases remaining between them. The germline V gene has CDR1 MDHEN and CDR2 SYDVKM. DNA for the CDR3: TGTGCCAGCAGTTCCCCCCCAATGACTAGTCGGAGGCCCTACGAGCAGTACTTC. Amino acids: CASSSPPMTSRRPYEQYF.